Here is one TCR beta chain with its context. The sample belongs to a study of CD8 T cells in ankylosing spondylitis. Losses at the gene ends were 4 bases for V and 1 base for J; bases not matched to a gene: 9. From germline, CDR1 is SGHRS and CDR2 YFSETQ. CDR3 length equals 16 residues. TCRdb re-analysed the 5' RACE reads in MiXCR, keeping a single row per CDR3 protein. Among around 230,000 distinct CDR3 sequences listed, around 9.2% were seen once. The TCR originated in a male donor with ankylosing spondylitis or in good health (not recorded which). The V and J genes are TRBV5-1 and TRBJ2-7; 9 bases fit TRBD2. The sequencing input was blood, either unsorted or a sorted T cell fraction (not recorded which). The CDR3 DNA reads TGCGCCAGCAGCCCCGCTGGTCTAGCGGGGTCCTACGAGCAGTACTTC. This codes for CASSPAGLAGSYEQYF.